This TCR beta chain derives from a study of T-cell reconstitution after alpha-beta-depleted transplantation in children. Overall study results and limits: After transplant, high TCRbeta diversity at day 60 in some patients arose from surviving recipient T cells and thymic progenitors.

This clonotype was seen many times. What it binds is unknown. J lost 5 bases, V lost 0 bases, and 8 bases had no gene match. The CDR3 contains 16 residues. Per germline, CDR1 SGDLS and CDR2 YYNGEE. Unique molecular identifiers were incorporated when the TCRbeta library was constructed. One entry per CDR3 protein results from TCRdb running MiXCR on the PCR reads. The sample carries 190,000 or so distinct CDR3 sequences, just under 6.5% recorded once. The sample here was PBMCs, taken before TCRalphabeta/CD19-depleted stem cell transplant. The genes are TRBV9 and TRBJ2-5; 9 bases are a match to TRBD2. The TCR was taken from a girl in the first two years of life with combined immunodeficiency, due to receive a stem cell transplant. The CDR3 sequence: CASSVGSSGRGETQYF. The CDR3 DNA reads TGTGCCAGCAGCGTAGGTAGTAGCGGGAGAGGTGAGACCCAGTACTTC.